The T cell receptor (beta chain) under discussion was sequenced for a study of blood T cell repertoires in COVID-19. V shed 8 bases, J shed 4 bases, and the junction held 4 bases outside the gene matches. CDR1 is MDHEN and CDR2 is SYDVKM in the germline V gene. The CDR3 contains 14 residues. The method was immunoSEQ multiplex PCR; TCRdb's version includes in-frame clones alone and lacks a portion of them. The repertoire holds under 250,000 clones, with 65% to 85% as singletons. The specimen sequenced was peripheral blood. The receptor was derived from a middle-aged man with active or convalescent COVID-19. The chain employs TRBV28 and TRBJ2-1; 11 bases map to TRBD1. The CDR3 loop reads CASAGTGGYNEQFF. The CDR3 nucleotides are TGTGCCAGCGCCGGGACAGGGGGATACAATGAGCAGTTCTTC.